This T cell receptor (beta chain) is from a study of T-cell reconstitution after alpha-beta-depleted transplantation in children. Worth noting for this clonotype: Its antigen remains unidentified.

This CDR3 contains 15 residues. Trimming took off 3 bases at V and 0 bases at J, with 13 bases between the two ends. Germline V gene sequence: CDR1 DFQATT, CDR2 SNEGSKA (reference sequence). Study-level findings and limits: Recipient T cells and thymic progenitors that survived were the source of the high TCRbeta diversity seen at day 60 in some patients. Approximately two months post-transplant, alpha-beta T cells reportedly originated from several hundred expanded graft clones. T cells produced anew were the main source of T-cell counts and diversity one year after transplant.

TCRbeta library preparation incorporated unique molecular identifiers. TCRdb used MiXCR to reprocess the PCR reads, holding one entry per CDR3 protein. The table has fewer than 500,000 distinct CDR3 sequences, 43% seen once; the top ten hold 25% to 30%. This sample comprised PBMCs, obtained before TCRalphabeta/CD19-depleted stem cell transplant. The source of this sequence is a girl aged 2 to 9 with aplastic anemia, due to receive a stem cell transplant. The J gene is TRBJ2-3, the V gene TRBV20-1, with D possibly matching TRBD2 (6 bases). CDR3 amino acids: CSASDKRASTDTQYF. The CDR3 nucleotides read TGCAGTGCTAGTGACAAGCGGGCTAGCACAGATACGCAGTATTTT.